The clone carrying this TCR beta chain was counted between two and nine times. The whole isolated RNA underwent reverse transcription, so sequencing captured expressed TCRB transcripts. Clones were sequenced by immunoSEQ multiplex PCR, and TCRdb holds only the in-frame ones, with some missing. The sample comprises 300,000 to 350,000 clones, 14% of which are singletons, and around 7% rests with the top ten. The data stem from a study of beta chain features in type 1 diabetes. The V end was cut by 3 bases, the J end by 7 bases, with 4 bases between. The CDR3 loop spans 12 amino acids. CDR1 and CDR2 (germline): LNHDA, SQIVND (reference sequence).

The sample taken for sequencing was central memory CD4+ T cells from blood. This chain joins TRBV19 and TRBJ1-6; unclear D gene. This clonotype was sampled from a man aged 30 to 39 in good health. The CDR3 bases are TGTGCCAGTAGTATCGGGAATTCACCCCTCCACTTT. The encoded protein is CASSIGNSPLHF.